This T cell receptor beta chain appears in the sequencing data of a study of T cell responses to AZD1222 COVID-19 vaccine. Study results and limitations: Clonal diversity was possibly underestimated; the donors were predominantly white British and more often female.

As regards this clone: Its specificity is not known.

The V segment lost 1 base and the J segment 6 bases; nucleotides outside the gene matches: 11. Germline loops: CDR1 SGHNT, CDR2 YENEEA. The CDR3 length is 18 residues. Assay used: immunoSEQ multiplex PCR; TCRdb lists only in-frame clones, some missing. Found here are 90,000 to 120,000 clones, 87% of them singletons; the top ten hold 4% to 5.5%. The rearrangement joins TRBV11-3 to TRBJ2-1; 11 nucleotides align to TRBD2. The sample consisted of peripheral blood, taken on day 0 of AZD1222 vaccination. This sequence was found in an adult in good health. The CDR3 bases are TGTGCCAGCAGCTTAGGGTCCGGGACTAGCGGTAGAGGCAATGAGCAGTTCTTC. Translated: CASSLGSGTSGRGNEQFF.